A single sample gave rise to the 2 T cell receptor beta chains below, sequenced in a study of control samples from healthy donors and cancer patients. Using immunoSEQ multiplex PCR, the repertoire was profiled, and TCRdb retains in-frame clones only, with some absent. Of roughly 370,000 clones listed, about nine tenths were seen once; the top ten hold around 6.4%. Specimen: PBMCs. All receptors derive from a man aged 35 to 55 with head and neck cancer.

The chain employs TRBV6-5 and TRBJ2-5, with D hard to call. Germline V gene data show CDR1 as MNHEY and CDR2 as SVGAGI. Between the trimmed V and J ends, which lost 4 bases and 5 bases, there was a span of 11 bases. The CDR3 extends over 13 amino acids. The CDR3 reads CASSFDLVETQYF. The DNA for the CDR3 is TGTGCCAGCAGTTTCGATCTAGTGGAGACCCAGTACTTC.

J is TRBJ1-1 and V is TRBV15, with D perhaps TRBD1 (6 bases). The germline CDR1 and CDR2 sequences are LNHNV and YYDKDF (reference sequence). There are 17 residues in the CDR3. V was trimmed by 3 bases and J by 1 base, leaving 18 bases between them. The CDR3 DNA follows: TGTGCCACCAGCAGTCCCCTTGCTCGACAGGAGAACACTGAAGCTTTCTTT. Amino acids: CATSSPLARQENTEAFF.